Each of the 32 T cell receptor beta chains below was sequenced from the same sample in a study of cytomegalovirus exposure and HLA in healthy donors. Primers included in the PCR were 60 Vbeta and 13 Jbeta primers. Some clones are missing from TCRdb's copy, which holds only in-frame ones; the method was immunoSEQ multiplex PCR. Among some 120,000 clones listed, about 10% were seen once. The sequenced sample consisted of PBMCs. These TCRs come from a young woman in good health and CMV-seropositive.

In this sample, this clone turned up a few times. CDR3: CASSTSGIFWEQYF. For the CDR3, the DNA is TGTGCCAGCAGTACAAGCGGGATTTTTTGGGAGCAGTACTTC. The chain couples TRBV27 to TRBJ2-7; 7 bases line up with TRBD2. The CDR3 runs 14 residues. Looked up from germline, CDR1 is MNHEY and CDR2 is SMNVEV (reference sequence). With 5 bases clipped from V and 7 bases from J, the junction kept 11 bases outside the gene matches.

The rearrangement uses TRBV25-1 and TRBJ1-6; TRBD1 matches 8 bases. CDR1 and CDR2 (germline): MGHDK, SYGVNS. The CDR3 runs to 14 residues. V trimming: 6 bases; J trimming: 7 bases; junction bases outside the gene matches: 5. DNA of the CDR3: TGTGCCAGCAGAGGACAGGGCGGAAATTCACCCCTCCACTTT. Protein: CASRGQGGNSPLHF.

This chain connects TRBV11-1 to TRBJ1-2; D is possibly TRBD1 (6 bases). Germline CDR1 and CDR2: SGHAT and FQDESV (reference sequence). V gave up 4 bases and J gave up 4 bases, with 16 bases separating them. This CDR3 spans 15 amino acids. The CDR3 loop reads CASSYRASSFYGYTF. CDR3 DNA sequence: TGTGCCAGCAGCTACAGGGCCTCGTCCTTCTATGGCTACACCTTC.

This clone came up a few times. The rearrangement links TRBV5-4 to TRBJ2-7; 12 bases agree with TRBD1. J gave up 5 bases and V 0 bases, and 3 bases lay outside the gene matches. The CDR3 length is 15 residues. CDR1 is SGHNT and CDR2 is YYREEE in the germline V gene (reference sequence). The CDR3 region is CASSLGGTGGDEQYF. CDR3 in DNA: TGTGCCAGCAGCTTGGGTGGGACAGGGGGCGACGAGCAGTACTTC.

This rearrangement joins TRBV18 to TRBJ1-1, with a tentative D call TRBD1 (6 bases). Trimming shortened V by 3 bases and J by 11 bases, and 13 bases separated the two germline ends. The CDR3 is 12 residues long. CDR1 and CDR2 from the germline V gene are KGHSH and LQKENI. The CDR3 coding sequence is TGTGCCAGCTCACCCATATCAGGGGCGGCTTTCTTT. It encodes CASSPISGAAFF.

This rearrangement joins TRBV27 to TRBJ2-7; 8 nucleotides agree with TRBD2. Germline CDR1 MNHEY, CDR2 SMNVEV (reference sequence). CDR3 length equals 12 residues. The V and J ends lost 4 bases and 6 bases, in that order; junction bases with no gene match: 2. CDR3 in amino acids: CASSSGGVEQYF. The CDR3 DNA sequence: TGTGCCAGCAGTTCGGGGGGGGTCGAGCAGTACTTC.

This clone was observed a few times. The chain combines TRBV6-5 with TRBJ1-1; 7 bases agree with TRBD1. The CDR3 spans 16 residues. With V trimmed by 2 bases and J by 9 bases, 15 bases remained unmatched. Germline CDR1 MNHEY, CDR2 SVGAGI. CDR3 coding DNA: TGTGCCAGCAGTTACAACACAGGGGCGATACCCCAAAAAGCTTTCTTT. It yields the protein CASSYNTGAIPQKAFF.

This clone turned up a few times. The gene calls are TRBV10-3 and TRBJ2-5, with D maybe TRBD1 (6 bases). Trimming took off 6 bases at V and 5 bases at J, with 16 bases between the two ends. Germline CDR1 is ENHRY and CDR2 is SYGVKD. The CDR3 covers 14 residues. Here the CDR3 reads CAISGQIHTETQYF. The CDR3 bases are TGTGCCATCAGCGGACAGATACATACGGAGACCCAGTACTTC.

The chain combines TRBV2 with TRBJ2-5; the D is unclear. Matching the DNA end better, TRBJ2-7 makes the J call doubtful. The germline gives CDR1 SNHLY, CDR2 FYNNEI. The CDR3 runs to 15 residues. CDR3 in amino acids: CASSEGIFPSYEQYF. CDR3 nucleotides: TGTGCCAGCAGTGAAGGTATCTTTCCCTCCTACGAGCAGTACTTC.

This chain uses TRBV20-1 with TRBJ2-3; D unresolved. The CDR3 contains 11 residues. Trimming pared 5 bases from V and 6 bases from J, leaving 9 bases between. Germline V gene data show CDR1 as DFQATT and CDR2 as SNEGSKA (reference sequence). The CDR3 sequence: CSAPQKDTQYF. The CDR3 DNA is TGCAGTGCTCCACAAAAGGATACGCAGTATTTT.

This clone was counted only a few times. The chain uses TRBV6-1 and TRBJ2-1; 12 bases are a match to TRBD2. CDR3 length equals 15 residues. V gave up 7 bases and J gave up 5 bases; unmatched junction bases: 6. CDR1 and CDR2 from the germline V gene are MNHNS and SASEGT. CDR3 sequence: CASTGLAGRHNEQFF. CDR3 sequence (DNA): TGTGCCAGCACCGGACTAGCGGGACGTCACAATGAGCAGTTCTTC.

This clone has a handful of counts. The J gene is TRBJ2-2, the V gene TRBV19, with D perhaps matching TRBD2 (6 bases). Germline CDR1 and CDR2: LNHDA and SQIVND (reference sequence). This CDR3 is built from 13 residues. The V gene lost 10 bases and the J gene lost 0 bases, with 9 bases spanning the gap. Here the CDR3 reads CATSVTNTGELFF. In nucleotides, the CDR3 is TGTGCCACTAGCGTAACGAACACCGGGGAGCTGTTTTTT.

The sample holds a few counts of this clone. The chain uses TRBV25-1 and TRBJ1-3; no definite D call. This CDR3 is 13 amino acids long. Germline V gene data show CDR1 as MGHDK and CDR2 as SYGVNS. Trimming cost V 2 bases and J 5 bases, with 7 bases left between them. As DNA, the CDR3 is TGTGCCAGCAGTGAAACTAGGAGAAACACCATATATTTT. Its protein is CASSETRRNTIYF.

The V gene is TRBV5-1, the J gene TRBJ2-5; D ambiguous. V lost 3 bases to trimming and J lost 5 bases, with 11 bases between them. The CDR3 contains 13 residues. Germline V gene data show CDR1 as SGHRS and CDR2 as YFSETQ. DNA of the CDR3: TGCGCCAGCAGCTATCTAGATCGGGAGACCCAGTACTTC. It codes for CASSYLDRETQYF.

This chain connects TRBV30 to TRBJ2-7; 10 nucleotides line up with TRBD2. V lost 2 bases, J lost 9 bases, and 19 bases stayed unmatched. Germline CDR1 and CDR2: GTSNPN and SVGIG (reference sequence). The CDR3 has 17 amino acids. Here the CDR3 DNA reads TGTGCCTGGAGTCCAGGGACTAGCGTTACTTTTATACGGGGGCAGTACTTC. This translates into CAWSPGTSVTFIRGQYF.

The chain employs TRBV7-9 and TRBJ2-5; D is uncertain. The germline V gene has CDR1 SEHNR and CDR2 FQNEAQ (reference sequence). The CDR3 is made up of 13 amino acids. V gave up 3 bases and J gave up 4 bases, with 9 bases separating them. The DNA of the CDR3 is TGTGCCAGCAGCTTCGAGGAGAGAGAGACCCAGTACTTC. Its translation: CASSFEERETQYF.

CDR3 bases: TGTGCCAGCACCTTGGGGGACAGGGTGTATGCAACTAATGAAAAACTGTTTTTT. Protein: CASTLGDRVYATNEKLFF. J is TRBJ1-4 and V is TRBV28; TRBD1 matches 9 bases. The CDR3 has 18 residues. The germline V gene has CDR1 MDHEN and CDR2 SYDVKM. Trimming at V came to 7 bases and at J to 0 bases, leaving 12 bases not matched to a gene.

The V gene is TRBV29-1, the J gene TRBJ2-5; D may be TRBD2 (5 bases). The J call may not be correct, given that the DNA end is closer to TRBJ2-7. The length of the CDR3 is 15 residues. CDR1 SQVTM and CDR2 ANQGSEA come from the germline V gene. The CDR3 DNA is TGCAGCGTATCCCCCCCGGCGGGTAGCTCCTACGAGCAGTACTTC. It yields the protein CSVSPPAGSSYEQYF.

V usage is TRBV21-1 and J usage is TRBJ1-1; the table gives TRBD1 as D, unverified against the DNA. TRBV21-1 is given as a pseudogene. CDR3 length: 14 amino acids. CDR3 loop: CASGETGGNTEAFF. CDR3 DNA: TGTGCCAGCGGAGAGACAGGGGGGAACACTGAAGCTTTCTTT.

This clone was observed at least ten times. The CDR3 loop is CASSLGSSSYNEQFF. CDR3 in DNA: TGCGCCAGCAGCTTGGGGAGCAGCTCCTACAATGAGCAGTTCTTC. The gene calls are TRBV5-1 and TRBJ2-1, with D unresolved. The CDR3 is 15 amino acids. V was clipped by 0 bases and J by 0 bases, with 7 bases between them. Germline V CDR1 and CDR2: SGHRS, YFSETQ.

The gene calls are TRBV7-2 and TRBJ2-7; D is unresolved. The CDR3 totals 15 residues. CDR1 and CDR2 (germline): SGHTA, FQGNSA. V shed 1 base and J shed 0 bases, with 10 bases lying between them. For the CDR3, the DNA is TGTGCCAGCAGCTTAGTTGGCCGCGGCTCCTACGAGCAGTACTTC. Its translation: CASSLVGRGSYEQYF. Drawing the rest from reference TRBV7-2 and TRBJ2-7, the complete variable domain is GAGVSQSPSNKVTEKGKDVELRCDPISGHTALYWYRQSLGQGLEFLIYFQGNSAPDKSGLPSDRFSAERTGGSVSTLTIQRTQQEDSAVYLCASSLVGRGSYEQYFGPGTRLTVT.

A few counts support this clone. The rearrangement uses TRBV5-6 and TRBJ1-5; 8 positions match TRBD1. The CDR3 loop spans 15 amino acids. CDR1 and CDR2 (germline): SGHDT, YYEEEE. J gave up 6 bases and V 2 bases, and 7 bases lay outside the gene matches. CDR3 nucleotide sequence: TGTGCCAGCAGCTTCCGCCAGGGGGCTGTTCAGCCCCAGCATTTT. It encodes CASSFRQGAVQPQHF.

The chain has TRBV14 and TRBJ2-7, with D uncertain. Trimming removed 2 bases from V and 4 bases from J, with 9 bases in between. Germline assignment: CDR1 SGHDN and CDR2 FVKESK. The length of the CDR3 is 13 residues. For the CDR3, the DNA is TGTGCCAGCAGCCAACCCTCGGGTTACGAGCAGTACTTC. Its protein product is CASSQPSGYEQYF.

V is TRBV2 and J is TRBJ2-2; D is uncertain. Germline CDR1 is SNHLY and CDR2 is FYNNEI. Trimming cost V 7 bases and J 0 bases, with 9 bases left between them. The CDR3 is made up of 14 amino acids. The CDR3 sequence is CASIAAANTGELFF. CDR3 in DNA: TGTGCCAGCATTGCGGCGGCGAACACCGGGGAGCTGTTTTTT.

This clone was found a few times. This CDR3 fails to terminate in the conserved phenylalanine or tryptophan, so it likely reflects a read error. This chain links TRBV7-9 with TRBJ1-5; no definite D call. The V end was cut by 3 bases, the J end by 9 bases, with 12 bases between. The length of the CDR3 is 13 residues. The germline V gene encodes CDR1 SEHNR and CDR2 FQNEAQ (reference sequence). The CDR3 protein is CASSLTEGGPQHV. The CDR3 DNA reads TGTGCCAGCAGCTTGACGGAGGGAGGGCCCCAGCATGTT.

The count of this clone is one. The chain employs TRBV5-6 and TRBJ2-1, with TRBD2 identical over 7 bases. The CDR3 length is 18 residues. Per the germline V gene, CDR1 is SGHDT and CDR2 is YYEEEE. The trim removed 0 bases at V and 3 bases at J, leaving 12 bases unmatched. In DNA form, the CDR3 reads TGTGCCAGCAGCTTGGGTCCTAGCGGCACTTCCTTCTACAATGAGCAGTTCTTC. Protein product: CASSLGPSGTSFYNEQFF.

This clone was found many times. J is TRBJ1-4 and V is TRBV6-5; D possibly corresponds to TRBD1 (6 bases). The CDR3 extends over 13 amino acids. V shed 7 bases and J shed 8 bases, with 14 bases lying between them. The germline V gene has CDR1 MNHEY and CDR2 SVGAGI. The CDR3 DNA reads as TGTGCCAGCATGGGGGGGCGAGGGGAAAAACTGTTTTTT. It specifies CASMGGRGEKLFF.

In its sample, this clone was seen once. V is TRBV9 and J is TRBJ2-1; possible D gene TRBD1, 6 bases. The CDR3 consists of 15 residues. V was cut by 5 bases and J by 0 bases, with 12 bases left in between. CDR1 SGDLS and CDR2 YYNGEE come from the germline V gene. This chain's CDR3 is CASSVRDISYNEQFF. CDR3 sequence (DNA): TGTGCCAGCAGTGTACGGGACATCTCCTACAATGAGCAGTTCTTC.

The chain joins TRBV25-1 to TRBJ2-2; 7 bases match TRBD1. The CDR3 runs 16 residues. Germline CDR1 and CDR2: MGHDK and SYGVNS. J was trimmed by 1 base and V by 2 bases; bases with no gene match: 4. CDR3 bases: TGTGCCAGCAGTGAAAGCAGGGGGAAGAACACCGGGGAGCTGTTTTTT. Protein: CASSESRGKNTGELFF.

The gene calls are TRBV5-4 and TRBJ2-2; 10 bases align to TRBD2. The V segment lost 4 bases and the J segment 6 bases; nucleotides outside the gene matches: 9. Germline CDR1 and CDR2: SGHNT and YYREEE (reference sequence). The CDR3 has 16 residues. The CDR3 sequence: CASSTEREGFAGELFF. DNA of the CDR3: TGTGCCAGCAGCACTGAGCGGGAGGGCTTTGCCGGGGAGCTGTTTTTT.

The chain carries TRBV28 and TRBJ2-1, with D tentatively TRBD2 (5 bases). CDR3 length: 14 amino acids. V lost 8 bases, J lost 1 base, and 12 bases lay in between. Germline CDR1 MDHEN, CDR2 SYDVKM. This CDR3 reads CASGGGGSYNEQFF. The CDR3 DNA is TGTGCCAGCGGAGGAGGAGGATCCTACAATGAGCAGTTCTTC.

The chain employs TRBV5-4 and TRBJ1-3, with a possible D match to TRBD1 (5 bases). The CDR3 length is 17 residues. Looked up from germline, CDR1 is SGHNT and CDR2 is YYREEE (reference sequence). The V end was cut by 0 bases, the J end by 4 bases, with 17 bases between. CDR3 in DNA: TGTGCCAGCAGCTTGGCCAACCTCGACAGAAACGGAAACACCATATATTTT. This encodes CASSLANLDRNGNTIYF.